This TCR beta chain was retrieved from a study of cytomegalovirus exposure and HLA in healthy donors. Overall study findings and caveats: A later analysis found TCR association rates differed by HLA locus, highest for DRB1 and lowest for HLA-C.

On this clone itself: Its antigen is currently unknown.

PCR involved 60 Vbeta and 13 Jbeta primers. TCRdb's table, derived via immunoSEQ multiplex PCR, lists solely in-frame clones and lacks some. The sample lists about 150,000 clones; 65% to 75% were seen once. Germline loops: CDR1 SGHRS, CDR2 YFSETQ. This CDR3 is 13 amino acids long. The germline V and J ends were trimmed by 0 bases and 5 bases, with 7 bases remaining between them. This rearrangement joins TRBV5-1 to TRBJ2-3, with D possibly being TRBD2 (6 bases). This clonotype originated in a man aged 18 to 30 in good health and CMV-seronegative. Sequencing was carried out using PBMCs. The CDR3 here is CASSLGGVDTQYF. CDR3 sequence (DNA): TGCGCCAGCAGCTTGGGGGGGGTAGATACGCAGTATTTT.